The subject of this entry is one T cell receptor beta chain. Its specificity is unknown. With 0 bases removed from V and 0 bases from J, the gap between germline ends came to 15 bases. The germline V gene has CDR1 SGHTA and CDR2 FQGNSA. The CDR3 is 18 amino acids. This specimen belongs to a study of T-cell memory formation after mild COVID-19. Study background: Largely donor-specific TCR clusters were found.

Study findings and constraints: Clones that contracted clustered mainly in CM and EM if CD4+ and in EMRA if CD8+. Proof of SARS-CoV-2 specificity was absent for the second-wave clones that crested on day 37. Contracting clones from day 15 to 85 had balanced CD4/CD8; later expanders favoured CD4+.

TCRdb itself ran the 5' RACE reads through MiXCR, one entry per CDR3 protein. This repertoire shows about 260,000 distinct CDR3 sequences, about a sixth found once; its top ten account for 22%. The chain carries TRBV7-2 and TRBJ1-3, with D possibly TRBD1 on 5 matching bases. This receptor was identified in a man between 18 and 29 years old who had mild COVID-19 (a few samples of this study predate the infection). Cell type and time point are not known. Sequenced sample: PBMCs or a T cell subset sorted from them (not recorded which). As DNA, the CDR3 is TGTGCCAGCAGCTTAGCGCAACCGGGACCGGCCTCTGGAAACACCATATATTTT. Protein product: CASSLAQPGPASGNTIYF. The full variable domain, in which reference TRBV7-2 and TRBJ1-3 provide the parts outside the CDR3, is GAGVSQSPSNKVTEKGKDVELRCDPISGHTALYWYRQSLGQGLEFLIYFQGNSAPDKSGLPSDRFSAERTGGSVSTLTIQRTQQEDSAVYLCASSLAQPGPASGNTIYFGEGSWLTVV.